The rows below give T cell receptor beta chains drawn from one sample of a study of blood T cell repertoires in COVID-19. The data were produced by immunoSEQ multiplex PCR, yet TCRdb's version contains in-frame clones alone and is incomplete. The data hold tens of thousands of clones, with 80% to 95% observed a single time. The sample was peripheral blood. These TCRs come from an elderly man with acute or convalescent COVID-19. Both conserved end residues are part of each CDR3. The order of the fields is J gene, CDR3 length, clone size, D gene, V gene, CDR3 DNA, CDR3 protein. D genes are given only for firm matches. Rows give clone size only sometimes, using once, few, many, or a class for an expanded clone.

TRBJ2-2 | 14 | NA | TRBD1 | TRBV2 | TGTGCCAGCAGCCGACAGGGGGGCACCGGGGAGCTGTTTTTT | CASSRQGGTGELFF
TRBJ2-7 | 14 | NA | TRBD2 | TRBV27 | TGTGCCAGCAGTGGAGGGACTAGCCCGAGGGGGCAGTACTTC | CASSGGTSPRGQYF
TRBJ2-2 | 16 | NA | NA | TRBV10-3 | TGTGCCACCGGACTTCGGGGGACAGCGAACACCGGGGAGCTGTTTTTT | CATGLRGTANTGELFF
TRBJ2-7 | 16 | NA | TRBD1 | TRBV7-8 | TGTGCCAGCAGCTTCCGTGGGACAGGGGGTCAGTACGAGCAGTACTTC | CASSFRGTGGQYEQYF
TRBJ2-7 | 19 | NA | TRBD1 | TRBV7-9 | TGTGCCAGCAGCTCCAAGGACAGGGCGACTTTACTTACTTCCTACGAGCAGTACTTC | CASSSKDRATLLTSYEQYF
TRBJ2-5 | 14 | NA | TRBD2 | TRBV5-4 | TGTGCCAGCAGCCCAGCGGGGGGGCAAGAGACCCAGTACTTC | CASSPAGGQETQYF
TRBJ2-7 | 13 | NA | TRBD2 | TRBV18 | TGTGCCAGCTCACGAGGACTAGCGGCCGAGCAGTACTTC | CASSRGLAAEQYF
TRBJ1-1 | 15 | NA | TRBD1 | TRBV29-1 | TGCAGCGCAGGGACAGGGGACGACGTGGGCACTGAAGCTTTCTTT | CSAGTGDDVGTEAFF
TRBJ2-2 | 14 | NA | NA | TRBV3-1/TRBV3-2 | TGTGCCAGCAGCCCAAGCGGGAACACCGGGGAGCTGTTTTTT | CASSPSGNTGELFF
TRBJ1-6 | 16 | NA | NA | TRBV10-3 | TGTGCCATCGGGGGGGACCTCAGCTCCTATAATTCACCCCTCCACTTT | CAIGGDLSSYNSPLHF
TRBJ2-7 | 13 | NA | NA | TRBV14 | TGTGCCAGCAGCCCCCGACTGGCGGTCGAGCAGTACTTC | CASSPRLAVEQYF
TRBJ1-2 | 14 | NA | NA | TRBV30 | TGTGCCTGGGGTGGGAGCGGGGGTGGAAATGGCTACACCTTC | CAWGGSGGGNGYTF
TRBJ1-2 | 13 | NA | NA | TRBV6-5 | TGTGCCAGCAGGTCCACAGGGAACTATGGCTACACCTTC | CASRSTGNYGYTF
TRBJ2-5 | 15 | NA | TRBD1 | TRBV19 | TGTGCCACCGACGAAGGGACAGGTATACAAGAGACCCAGTACTTC | CATDEGTGIQETQYF
TRBJ1-2 | 15 | NA | TRBD1 | TRBV30 | TGTGCCTGGAGTCGGGGGACAGGGAGTTTTGGAGGCTACACCTTC | CAWSRGTGSFGGYTF
TRBJ1-6 | 16 | once | NA | TRBV6-1 | TGTGCCAGCAGTGAAGCGGGGGGGGGTAATAATTCACCCCTCCACTTT | CASSEAGGGNNSPLHF
TRBJ2-6 | 16 | NA | TRBD1 | TRBV5-1 | TGCGCCAGCAGCCTGGGACAGGGTGCTGGGGCCAACGTCCTGACTTTC | CASSLGQGAGANVLTF
TRBJ1-3 | 13 | NA | TRBD1 | TRBV10-3 | TGTGCCATATGGACAGGGGCTGGAAACACCATATATTTT | CAIWTGAGNTIYF
TRBJ1-1 | 14 | few | TRBD1 | TRBV28 | TGTGCCAGCAGCTCCGGACAGGGGAACACTGAAGCTTTCTTT | CASSSGQGNTEAFF
TRBJ2-3 | 15 | NA | TRBD1 | TRBV6-5 | TGTGCCAGCAGTAGGGACAGGCTGAACACAGATACGCAGTATTTT | CASSRDRLNTDTQYF
TRBJ1-6 | 15 | NA | NA | TRBV4-1 | TGCGCCAGCAGCCACTGGACAGATCCTAATTCACCCCTCCACTTT | CASSHWTDPNSPLHF
TRBJ1-5 | 15 | NA | NA | TRBV19 | TGTGCCAGTAGTATAAGTCCAGGGTCAAATCAGCCCCAGCATTTT | CASSISPGSNQPQHF
TRBJ1-1 | 15 | NA | NA | TRBV6-5 | TGTGCCAGCAGTACCCCGTCTAAGGGGTACACTGAAGCTTTCTTT | CASSTPSKGYTEAFF
TRBJ1-4 | 16 | once | NA | TRBV24-1 | TGTGCCACCAGTGACCGAACAAGAGGGCGCAATGAAAAACTGTTTTTT | CATSDRTRGRNEKLFF
TRBJ1-2 | 14 | few | TRBD1 | TRBV7-9 | TGTGCCAGCAGCTTGACAGGGGGGAACTATGGCTACACCTTC | CASSLTGGNYGYTF
TRBJ2-5 | 14 | NA | NA | TRBV6-5 | TGTGCCAGCAGTATTACAGGGACGGAAGAGACCCAGTACTTC | CASSITGTEETQYF
TRBJ2-7 | 15 | NA | TRBD1 | TRBV5-4 | TGTGCCAGCAGCTTGGGGACAGGGTCTAGCGACGAGCAGTACTTC | CASSLGTGSSDEQYF
TRBJ2-2 | 14 | NA | TRBD1 | TRBV9 | TGTGCCAGCAGCCTGGGACAGGGCACCGGGGAGCTGTTTTTT | CASSLGQGTGELFF
TRBJ1-1 | 16 | NA | TRBD1 | TRBV4-2 | TGTGCCAGCAGCCAAGATCTAGGGACAGGGGCTTCCGGGGCTTTCTTT | CASSQDLGTGASGAFF
TRBJ2-5 | 11 | NA | NA | TRBV3-1/TRBV3-2 | TGTGCCAGCAGCCAAGGTGTCGCCCAGTACTTC | CASSQGVAQYF
TRBJ1-1 | 14 | NA | NA | TRBV2 | TGTGCCAGCAGACCTAGGGAGGGCGAGACTGAAGCTTTCTTT | CASRPREGETEAFF
TRBJ1-6 | 15 | NA | TRBD1 | TRBV5-1 | TGCGCCAGCAGCTTGGACGGAACGGCCCAGGGGGCCCTCCACTTT | CASSLDGTAQGALHF
TRBJ1-1 | 14 | NA | NA | TRBV27 | TGTGCCAGCAGTTTTAGGGGGAAGGACACTGAAGCTTTCTTT | CASSFRGKDTEAFF
TRBJ2-7 | 16 | NA | NA | TRBV11-2 | TGTGCCAGCAGCTTAGACGGGACAAAGAGCTCCTACGAGCAGTACTTC | CASSLDGTKSSYEQYF
TRBJ1-1 | 13 | NA | NA | TRBV10-1 | TGCGCCAGCAGTGAATCCGCGGGCACTGAAGCTTTCTTT | CASSESAGTEAFF
TRBJ2-7 | 14 | NA | NA | TRBV7-3 | TGTGCCAGCAGCTTAGACCCTACTAGTTACGAGCAGTACTTC | CASSLDPTSYEQYF
TRBJ1-6 | 15 | NA | TRBD1 | TRBV19 | TGTGCCAGTACCCTGGCCGGACAGGGGAAGTCACCCCTCCACTTT | CASTLAGQGKSPLHF
TRBJ2-7 | 15 | NA | NA | TRBV5-1 | TGCGCCAGCAGCACCCAGACAGTAAGCTCCTACGAGCAGTACTTC | CASSTQTVSSYEQYF
TRBJ1-2 | 16 | NA | NA | TRBV5-6 | TGTGCCAGCAGCTCCGACCGGAGGGGGGGATACTATGGCTACACCTTC | CASSSDRRGGYYGYTF
TRBJ1-1 | 14 | few | TRBD1 | TRBV3-1/TRBV3-2 | TGTGCCAGCAGCCAAGGGACAGGGGCCCCTGAAGCTTTCTTT | CASSQGTGAPEAFF